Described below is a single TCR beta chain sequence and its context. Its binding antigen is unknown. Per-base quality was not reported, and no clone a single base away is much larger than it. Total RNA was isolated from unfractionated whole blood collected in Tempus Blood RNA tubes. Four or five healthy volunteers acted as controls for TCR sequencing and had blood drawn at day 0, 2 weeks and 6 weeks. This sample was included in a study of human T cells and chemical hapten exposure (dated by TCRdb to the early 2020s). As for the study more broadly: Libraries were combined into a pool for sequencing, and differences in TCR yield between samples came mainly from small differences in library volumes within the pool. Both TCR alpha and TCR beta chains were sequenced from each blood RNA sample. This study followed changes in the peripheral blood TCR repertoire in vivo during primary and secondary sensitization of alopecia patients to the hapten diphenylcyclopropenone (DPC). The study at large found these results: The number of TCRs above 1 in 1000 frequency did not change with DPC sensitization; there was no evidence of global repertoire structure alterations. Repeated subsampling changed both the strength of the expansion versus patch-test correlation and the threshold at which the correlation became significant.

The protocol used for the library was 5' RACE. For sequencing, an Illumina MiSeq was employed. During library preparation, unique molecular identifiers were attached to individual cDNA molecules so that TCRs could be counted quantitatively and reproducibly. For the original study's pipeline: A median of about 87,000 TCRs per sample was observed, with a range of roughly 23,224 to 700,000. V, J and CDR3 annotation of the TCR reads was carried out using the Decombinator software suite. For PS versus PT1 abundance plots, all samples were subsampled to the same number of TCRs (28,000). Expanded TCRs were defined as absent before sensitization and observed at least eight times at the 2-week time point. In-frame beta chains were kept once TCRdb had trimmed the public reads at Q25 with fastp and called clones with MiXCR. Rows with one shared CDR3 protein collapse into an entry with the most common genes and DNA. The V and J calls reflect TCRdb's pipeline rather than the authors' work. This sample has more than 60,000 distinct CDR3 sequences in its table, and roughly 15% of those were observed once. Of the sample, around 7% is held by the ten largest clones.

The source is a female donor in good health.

This receptor has the CDR3 CATLGWQSYNEQFF. The DNA sequence is as follows: TGTGCCACCCTGGGATGGCAGTCCTACAATGAGCAGTTCTTC. Recombination joined TRBV6-4 with TRBJ2-1; the D gene is not confidently resolved. The germline V gene yields MRHNA for CDR1 and SNTAGT for CDR2. Cut back by 10 bases and 1 base, the V and J ends lie 14 bases apart. The CDR3 numbers 14 residues from cysteine through phenylalanine. Of the read, only the CDR3 DNA is kept; its 42 bases are in frame from base 1.